These 4 T cell receptor beta chains came from one sample sequenced in a study of CD4+ T cells in melanoma. The method was immunoSEQ multiplex PCR; TCRdb's version includes in-frame clones alone and lacks a portion of them. The sample holds about 10,000 clones, approximately 65% seen once. Sequencing used cells from a culture (not recorded whether cultured in vitro). Source of these receptors: a human donor with melanoma.

V is TRBV29-1 and J is TRBJ1-1; no clear D gene. Between the trimmed V and J ends, which lost 4 bases and 1 base, there was a span of 13 bases. Germline lookup yields CDR1 SQVTM and CDR2 ANQGSEA. CDR3 length: 14 residues. This CDR3 is CSVVRAGANTEAFF. CDR3 nucleotide sequence: TGCAGCGTTGTTAGGGCAGGAGCGAACACTGAAGCTTTCTTT.

CDR3 coding DNA: TGTGCCAGTATTTCCGTGGCAGGGGGAAAAAACATTCAGTACTTC. It encodes CASISVAGGKNIQYF. The gene calls are TRBV19 and TRBJ2-4; 7 bases fit TRBD1. CDR3 size: 15 residues. The V gene's germline CDR1 is LNHDA and CDR2 SQIVND (reference sequence). With V trimmed by 7 bases and J by 4 bases, 10 bases remained unmatched.

The V call is TRBV6-5, the J call TRBJ2-1, with TRBD2 identical over 10 bases. This CDR3 has 15 residues. The germline V gene has CDR1 MNHEY and CDR2 SVGAGI. The V and J ends lost 6 bases and 5 bases, in that order; junction bases with no gene match: 7. As DNA, the CDR3 is TGTGCCAGCAGCGTCCTAGCGGGGGCCCACAATGAGCAGTTCTTC. Protein sequence: CASSVLAGAHNEQFF.

This clone occurred a few times. The rearrangement links TRBV7-9 to TRBJ2-2; D perhaps matches TRBD2 (5 bases). From germline, CDR1 is SEHNR and CDR2 FQNEAQ (reference sequence). V lost 7 bases, J lost 2 bases, and 14 bases lay in between. The CDR3 sequence is 15 residues long. CDR3 DNA sequence: TGTGCCAGCACCCACCGAGAGGGAAACACCGGGGAGCTGTTTTTT. Translating gives CASTHREGNTGELFF. The full variable domain, rest sourced from reference TRBV7-9 and TRBJ2-2, is DTGVSQNPRHKITKRGQNVTFRCDPISEHNRLYWYRQTLGQGPEFLTYFQNEAQLEKSRLLSDRFSAERPKGSFSTLEIQRTEQGDSAMYLCASTHREGNTGELFFGEGSRLTVL.